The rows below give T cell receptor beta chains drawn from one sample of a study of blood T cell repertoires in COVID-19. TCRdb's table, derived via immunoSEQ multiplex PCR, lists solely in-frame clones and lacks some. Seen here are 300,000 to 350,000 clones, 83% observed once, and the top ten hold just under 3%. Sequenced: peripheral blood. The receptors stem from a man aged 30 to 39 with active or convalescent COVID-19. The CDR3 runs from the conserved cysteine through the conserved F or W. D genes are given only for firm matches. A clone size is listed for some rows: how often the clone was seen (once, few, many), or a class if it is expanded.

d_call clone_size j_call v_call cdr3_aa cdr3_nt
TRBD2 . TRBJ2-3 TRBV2 CASSDRAGGPTDTQYF TGTGCCAGCAGTGATCGGGCGGGGGGGCCGACAGATACGCAGTATTTT
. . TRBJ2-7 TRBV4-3 CASSRNYMSSYEQYF TGCGCCAGCAGCCGAAACTACATGAGCTCCTACGAGCAGTACTTC
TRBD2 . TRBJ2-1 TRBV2 CASSHLLAGGSSYNEQFF TGTGCCAGCAGTCACCTACTAGCGGGGGGGTCTTCCTACAATGAGCAGTTCTTC
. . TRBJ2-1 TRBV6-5 CASSTQRDTNEQFF TGTGCCAGCAGTACACAGCGGGACACCAATGAGCAGTTCTTC
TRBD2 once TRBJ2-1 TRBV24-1 CVGASLNSGGPPKEQFF TGTGTTGGGGCTTCCTTAAATAGCGGGGGGCCCCCCAAAGAGCAGTTCTTC
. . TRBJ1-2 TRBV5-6 CASSPGGGYGYTF TGTGCCAGCAGCCCGGGGGGGGGCTATGGCTACACCTTC
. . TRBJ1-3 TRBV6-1 CASSEQGSGNTIYF TGTGCCAGCAGTGAACAGGGCTCTGGAAACACCATATATTTT
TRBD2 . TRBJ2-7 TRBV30 CAWSVRGGRSYEQYF TGTGCCTGGAGTGTACGGGGCGGGAGATCCTACGAGCAGTACTTC
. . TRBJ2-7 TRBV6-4 CASRTDSSSYEQYF TGTGCCAGTAGGACGGACTCGAGCTCCTACGAGCAGTACTTC
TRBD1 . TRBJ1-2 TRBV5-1 CASSAEQGWYGYTF TGCGCCAGCAGCGCAGAACAGGGGTGGTATGGCTACACCTTC
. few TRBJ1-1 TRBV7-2 CASSPPTVAFF TGTGCCAGCAGCCCACCAACTGTCGCTTTCTTT
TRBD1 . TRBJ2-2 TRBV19 CASSWDRNTGELFF TGTGCCAGTAGCTGGGACAGGAACACCGGGGAGCTGTTTTTT
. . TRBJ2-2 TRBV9 CASSRTGELFF TGTGCCAGCAGTCGTACCGGGGAGCTGTTTTTT
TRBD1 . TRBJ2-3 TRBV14 CASSHPTGGLTDTQYF TGTGCCAGCAGCCACCCAACAGGGGGACTGACAGATACGCAGTATTTT
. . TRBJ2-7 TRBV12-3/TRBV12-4 CASSPGVYEQYF TGTGCCAGCAGTCCCGGGGTCTACGAGCAGTACTTC
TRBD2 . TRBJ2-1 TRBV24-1 CATSSGTSRDEQFF TGTGCCACCAGCAGCGGGACTAGCAGGGATGAGCAGTTCTTC
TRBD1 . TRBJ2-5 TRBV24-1 CATSAGPGTGIETQYF TGTGCCACCAGTGCCGGTCCCGGGACAGGGATTGAGACCCAGTACTTC
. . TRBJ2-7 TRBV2 CASSVRSGDWPYEQYF TGTGCCAGCAGTGTTCGGTCTGGGGACTGGCCCTACGAGCAGTACTTC
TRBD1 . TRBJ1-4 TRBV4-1 CASTSVGRGREKLFF TGCGCCAGCACGTCCGTAGGCAGGGGGCGTGAAAAACTGTTTTTT
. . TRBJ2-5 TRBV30 CAWSSRALQETQYF TGTGCCTGGAGTTCCAGGGCCCTCCAAGAGACCCAGTACTTC
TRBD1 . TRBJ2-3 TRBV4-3 CASSQDAQGALTQYF TGCGCCAGCAGCCAAGATGCCCAGGGGGCGCTTACGCAGTATTTT
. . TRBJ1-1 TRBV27 CASSLMKVSAEAFF TGTGCCAGCAGTTTAATGAAGGTTAGCGCTGAAGCTTTCTTT
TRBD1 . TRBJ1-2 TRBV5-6 CASKKRQGADGYTF TGTGCCAGCAAGAAAAGACAGGGGGCGGATGGCTACACCTTC
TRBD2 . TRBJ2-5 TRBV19 CASKGGLASQETQYF TGTGCCAGTAAAGGGGGACTAGCGTCCCAAGAGACCCAGTACTTC
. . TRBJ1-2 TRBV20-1 CSAQARVGYTF TGCAGTGCCCAGGCGAGAGTTGGCTACACCTTC
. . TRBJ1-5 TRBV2 CASSDARAQPQHF TGTGCCAGCAGTGACGCTAGAGCTCAGCCCCAGCATTTT
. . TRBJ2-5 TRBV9 CASSPRTTQETQYF TGTGCCAGCAGCCCTCGGACTACCCAAGAGACCCAGTACTTC
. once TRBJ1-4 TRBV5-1 CASSLGGGREKLFF TGCGCCAGCAGCTTGGGAGGCGGGCGGGAAAAACTGTTTTTT
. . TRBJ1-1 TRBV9 CASSVRTDRSEAFF TGTGCCAGCAGCGTAAGGACAGACCGCTCTGAAGCTTTCTTT
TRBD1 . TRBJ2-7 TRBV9 CASSKQPLTGGGHEQYF TGTGCCAGCAGCAAACAACCGCTCACAGGGGGCGGGCACGAGCAGTACTTC
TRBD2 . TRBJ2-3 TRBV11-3 CASSNAGGADTQYF TGTGCCAGCAGCAATGCGGGAGGGGCTGATACGCAGTATTTT
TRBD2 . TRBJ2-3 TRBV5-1 CASSLDGTSGYTQYF TGCGCCAGCAGCTTGGACGGGACTAGCGGGTATACGCAGTATTTT
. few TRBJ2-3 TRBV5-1 CASSPGAGLHTDTQYF TGCGCCAGCAGCCCCGGGGCCGGACTACACACAGATACGCAGTATTTT
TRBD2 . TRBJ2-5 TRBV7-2 CASSLGSSGNQETQYF TGTGCCAGCAGCTTAGGGTCTAGCGGGAACCAAGAGACCCAGTACTTC
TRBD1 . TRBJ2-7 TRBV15 CATSGSRDRGSLGEQYF TGTGCCACCAGCGGAAGCCGGGACAGGGGGTCCCTAGGGGAGCAGTACTTC
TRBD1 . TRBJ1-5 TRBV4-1 CASSPGQLNQPQHF TGCGCCAGCAGCCCGGGACAGTTGAATCAGCCCCAGCATTTT
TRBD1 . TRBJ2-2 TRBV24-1 CATSRVDRGNTGELFF TGTGCCACCAGCCGAGTCGACAGGGGGAACACCGGGGAGCTGTTTTTT
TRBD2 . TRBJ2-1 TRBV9 CASSIAGGFDNEQFF TGTGCCAGCAGCATAGCGGGGGGTTTTGACAATGAGCAGTTCTTC
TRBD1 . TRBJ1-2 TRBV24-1 CATSASPGQANYGYTF TGTGCCACCAGTGCCTCTCCTGGACAGGCTAACTATGGCTACACCTTC
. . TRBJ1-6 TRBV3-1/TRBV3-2 CASSQGAASSPLHF TGTGCCAGCAGCCAGGGTGCGGCCAGCTCACCCCTCCACTTT
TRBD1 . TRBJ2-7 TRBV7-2 CASSLVDWRQGYEQYF TGTGCCAGCAGCTTAGTAGACTGGAGACAGGGTTACGAGCAGTACTTC
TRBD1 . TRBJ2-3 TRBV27 CASSEDRVSPDTQYF TGTGCCAGCAGTGAGGACAGGGTCAGTCCAGATACGCAGTATTTT
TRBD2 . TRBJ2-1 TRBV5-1 CASSSGTSYNEQFF TGCGCCAGCAGCTCGGGGACTAGTTACAATGAGCAGTTCTTC
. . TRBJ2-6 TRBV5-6 CASSPSSGANVLTF TGTGCCAGCAGTCCTAGCTCTGGGGCCAACGTCCTGACTTTC
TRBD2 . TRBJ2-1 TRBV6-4 CASSPTSGGGNEQFF TGTGCCAGCAGCCCGACTAGCGGGGGGGGCAATGAGCAGTTCTTC
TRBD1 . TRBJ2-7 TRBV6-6 CASSYPGTATYEQYF TGTGCCAGCAGTTACCCCGGGACAGCCACCTACGAGCAGTACTTC
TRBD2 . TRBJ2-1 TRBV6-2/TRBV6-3 CASSYLAGERNEQFF TGTGCCAGCAGTTATCTGGCGGGAGAGAGGAATGAGCAGTTCTTC
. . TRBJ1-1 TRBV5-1 CASQGGTEAFF TGCGCCAGCCAGGGCGGCACTGAAGCTTTCTTT
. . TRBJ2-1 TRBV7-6 CASSLNRPDEQFF TGTGCCAGCAGCTTGAACAGGCCTGATGAGCAGTTCTTC
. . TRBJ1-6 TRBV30 CAWSRGSRGPLHF TGTGCCTGGAGTCGGGGATCAAGAGGCCCCCTCCACTTT
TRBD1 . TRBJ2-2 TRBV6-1 CASSLQGTGELFF TGTGCCAGCAGTTTACAGGGGACCGGGGAGCTGTTTTTT
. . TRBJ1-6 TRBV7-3 CASSLAGDDSPLHF TGTGCCAGCAGCTTAGCGGGGGATGATTCACCCCTCCACTTT
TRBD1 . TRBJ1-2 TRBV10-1 CASSGGTGPTIFNYGYTF TGCGCCAGCAGTGGGGGGACAGGACCTACCATTTTTAACTATGGCTACACCTTC
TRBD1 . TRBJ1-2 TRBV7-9 CASSSRGNRNLYGYTF TGTGCCAGCAGCTCCAGGGGGAACAGGAACCTCTATGGCTACACCTTC
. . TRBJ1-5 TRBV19 CASSTWGAGQPQHF TGTGCCAGTAGTACCTGGGGCGCAGGTCAGCCCCAGCATTTT